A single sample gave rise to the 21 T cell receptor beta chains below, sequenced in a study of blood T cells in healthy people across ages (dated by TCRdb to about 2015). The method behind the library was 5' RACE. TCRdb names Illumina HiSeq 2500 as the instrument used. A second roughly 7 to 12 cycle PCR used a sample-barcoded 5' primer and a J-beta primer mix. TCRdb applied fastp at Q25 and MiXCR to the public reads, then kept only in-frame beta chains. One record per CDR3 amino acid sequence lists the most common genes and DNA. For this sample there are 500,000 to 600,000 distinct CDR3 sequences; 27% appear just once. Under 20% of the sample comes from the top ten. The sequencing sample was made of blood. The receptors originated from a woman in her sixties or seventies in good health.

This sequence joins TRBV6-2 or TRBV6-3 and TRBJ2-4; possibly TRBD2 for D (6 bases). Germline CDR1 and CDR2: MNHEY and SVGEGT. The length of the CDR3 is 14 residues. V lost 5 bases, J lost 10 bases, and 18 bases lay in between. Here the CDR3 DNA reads TGTGCCAGCAGTGAAACCCGGGACTTCTCAATTCAGTACTTC. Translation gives CASSETRDFSIQYF.

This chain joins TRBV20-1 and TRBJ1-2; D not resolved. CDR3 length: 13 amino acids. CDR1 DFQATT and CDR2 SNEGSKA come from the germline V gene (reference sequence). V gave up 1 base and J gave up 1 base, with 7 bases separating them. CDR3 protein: CSARALDNYGYTF. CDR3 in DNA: TGCAGTGCTAGAGCACTGGATAACTATGGCTACACCTTC.

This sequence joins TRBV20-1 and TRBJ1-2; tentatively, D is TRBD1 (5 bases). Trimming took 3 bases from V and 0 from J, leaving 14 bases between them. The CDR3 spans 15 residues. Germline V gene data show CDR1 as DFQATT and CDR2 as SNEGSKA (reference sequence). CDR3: CSASGFSGPNYGYTF. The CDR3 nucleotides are TGCAGTGCTAGTGGCTTCTCAGGGCCTAACTATGGCTACACCTTC.

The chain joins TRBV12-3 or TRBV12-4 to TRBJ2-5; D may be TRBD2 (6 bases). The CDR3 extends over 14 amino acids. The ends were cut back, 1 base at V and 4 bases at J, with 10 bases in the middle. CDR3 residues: CASSLDGSRETQYF. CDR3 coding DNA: TGTGCCAGCAGTTTAGACGGGAGCCGAGAGACCCAGTACTTC.

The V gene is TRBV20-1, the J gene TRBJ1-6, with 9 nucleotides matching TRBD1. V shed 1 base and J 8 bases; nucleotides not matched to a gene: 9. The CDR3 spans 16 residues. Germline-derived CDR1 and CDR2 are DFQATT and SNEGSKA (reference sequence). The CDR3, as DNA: TGCAGTGCTAGAGCCTCGGACAGGGGTCCGGATTCACCCCTCCACTTT. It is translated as CSARASDRGPDSPLHF.

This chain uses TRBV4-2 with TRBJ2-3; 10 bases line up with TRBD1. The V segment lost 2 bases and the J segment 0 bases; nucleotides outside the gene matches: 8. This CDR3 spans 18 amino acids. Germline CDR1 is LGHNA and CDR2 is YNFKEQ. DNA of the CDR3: TGTGCCAGCAGCCAAAGGCGTCCGGGACAGGGGAGCACAGATACGCAGTATTTT. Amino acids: CASSQRRPGQGSTDTQYF.

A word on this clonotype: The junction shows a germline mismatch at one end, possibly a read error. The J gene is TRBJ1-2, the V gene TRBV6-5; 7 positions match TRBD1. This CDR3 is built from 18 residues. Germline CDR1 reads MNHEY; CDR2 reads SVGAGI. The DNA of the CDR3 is TGTGCCAGTAGTTCCAAGTGGGACAGATATTCCTTTGACCATGGCTACACCTTC. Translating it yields CASSSKWDRYSFDHGYTF.

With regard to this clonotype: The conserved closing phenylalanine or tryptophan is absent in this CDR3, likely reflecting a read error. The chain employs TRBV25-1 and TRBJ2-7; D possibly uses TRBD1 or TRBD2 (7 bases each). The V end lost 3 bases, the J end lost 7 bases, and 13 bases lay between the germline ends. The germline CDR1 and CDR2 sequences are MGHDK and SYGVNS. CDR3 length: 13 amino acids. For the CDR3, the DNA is TGTGCCAGCAGTGACCCCAGGGGGGGTGAGCAGTACTCC. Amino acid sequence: CASSDPRGGEQYS.

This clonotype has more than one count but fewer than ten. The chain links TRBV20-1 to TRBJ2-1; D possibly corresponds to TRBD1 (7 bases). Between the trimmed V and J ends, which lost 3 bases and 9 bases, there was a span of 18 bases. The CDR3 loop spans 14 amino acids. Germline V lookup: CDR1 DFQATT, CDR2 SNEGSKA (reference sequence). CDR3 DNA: TGCAGTGCTAGCAGGGGGGTGGGGCGGAGTGAGCAGTTCTTC. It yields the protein CSASRGVGRSEQFF.

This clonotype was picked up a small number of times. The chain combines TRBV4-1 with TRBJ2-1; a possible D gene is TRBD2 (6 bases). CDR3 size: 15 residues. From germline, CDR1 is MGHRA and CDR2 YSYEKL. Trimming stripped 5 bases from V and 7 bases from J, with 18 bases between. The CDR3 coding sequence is TGCGCCAGCAGCTCTGGGGGGTTAGCAGCGAATGAGCAGTTCTTC. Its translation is CASSSGGLAANEQFF.

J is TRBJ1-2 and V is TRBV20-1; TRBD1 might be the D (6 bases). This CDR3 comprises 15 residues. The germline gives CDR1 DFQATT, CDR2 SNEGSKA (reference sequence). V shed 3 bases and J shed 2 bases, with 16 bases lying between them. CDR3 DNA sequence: TGCAGTGCTAGGCACGTGAACACAGGGAACTATGGCTACACCTTC. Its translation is CSARHVNTGNYGYTF.

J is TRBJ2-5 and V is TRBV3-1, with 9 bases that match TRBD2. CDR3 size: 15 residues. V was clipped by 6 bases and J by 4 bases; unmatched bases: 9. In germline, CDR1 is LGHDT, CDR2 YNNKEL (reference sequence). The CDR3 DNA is TGTGCCAGCAGTGCGGCGGGGGGGCCGGGAGAGACCCAGTACTTC. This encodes CASSAAGGPGETQYF.

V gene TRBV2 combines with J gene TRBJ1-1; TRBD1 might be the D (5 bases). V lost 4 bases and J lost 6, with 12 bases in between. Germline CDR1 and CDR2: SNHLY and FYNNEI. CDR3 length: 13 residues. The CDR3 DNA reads TGTGCCAGCAGTGTAGGTAGAGGGGCTGAAGCTTTCTTT. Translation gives CASSVGRGAEAFF.

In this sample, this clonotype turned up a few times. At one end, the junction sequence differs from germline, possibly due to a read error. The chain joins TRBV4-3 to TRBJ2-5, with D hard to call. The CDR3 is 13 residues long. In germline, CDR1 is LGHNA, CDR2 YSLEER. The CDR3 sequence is CASSQSNHETQYF. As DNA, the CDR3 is TGCGCCAGCAGCCAATCAAACCACGAGACCCAGTACTTC.

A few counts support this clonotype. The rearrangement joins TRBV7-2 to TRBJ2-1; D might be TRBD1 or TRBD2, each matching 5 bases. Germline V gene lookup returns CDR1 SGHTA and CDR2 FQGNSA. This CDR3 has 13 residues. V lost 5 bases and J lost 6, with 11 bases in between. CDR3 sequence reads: CASSRDRINEQFF. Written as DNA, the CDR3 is TGTGCCAGCAGCCGGGACCGGATCAATGAGCAGTTCTTC. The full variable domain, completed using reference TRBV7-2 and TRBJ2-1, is GAGVSQSPSNKVTEKGKDVELRCDPISGHTALYWYRQSLGQGLEFLIYFQGNSAPDKSGLPSDRFSAERTGGSVSTLTIQRTQQEDSAVYLCASSRDRINEQFFGPGTRLTVL.

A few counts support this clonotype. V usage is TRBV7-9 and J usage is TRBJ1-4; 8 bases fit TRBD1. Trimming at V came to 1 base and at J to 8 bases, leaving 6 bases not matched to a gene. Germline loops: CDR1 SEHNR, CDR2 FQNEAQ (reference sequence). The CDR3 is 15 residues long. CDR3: CASSLGLTGDEKLFF. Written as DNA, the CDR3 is TGTGCCAGCAGCTTAGGTTTGACAGGGGACGAAAAACTGTTTTTT.

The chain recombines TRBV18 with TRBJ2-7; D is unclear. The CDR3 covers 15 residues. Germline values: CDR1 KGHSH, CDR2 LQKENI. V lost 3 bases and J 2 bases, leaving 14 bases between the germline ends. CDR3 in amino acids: CASSPRTEGTYEQYF. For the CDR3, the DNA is TGTGCCAGCTCACCCCGGACGGAAGGTACCTACGAGCAGTACTTC.

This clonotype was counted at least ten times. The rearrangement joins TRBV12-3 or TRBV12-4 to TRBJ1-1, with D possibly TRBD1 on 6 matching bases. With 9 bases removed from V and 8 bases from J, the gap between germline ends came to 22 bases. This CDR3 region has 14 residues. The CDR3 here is CASPFDRTEEEAFF. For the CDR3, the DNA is TGTGCCAGTCCCTTCGACAGGACGGAGGAAGAAGCTTTCTTT.

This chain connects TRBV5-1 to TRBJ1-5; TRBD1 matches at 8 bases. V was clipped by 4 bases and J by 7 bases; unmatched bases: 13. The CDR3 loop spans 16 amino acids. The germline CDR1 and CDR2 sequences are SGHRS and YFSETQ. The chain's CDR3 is CASSLGTGSREQPQHF. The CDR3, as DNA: TGCGCCAGCAGCCTCGGGACAGGCTCAAGGGAGCAGCCCCAGCATTTT. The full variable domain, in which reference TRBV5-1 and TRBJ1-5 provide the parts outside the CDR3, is KAGVTQTPRYLIKTRGQQVTLSCSPISGHRSVSWYQQTPGQGLQFLFEYFSETQRNKGNFPGRFSGRQFSNSRSEMNVSTLELGDSALYLCASSLGTGSREQPQHFGDGTRLSIL.

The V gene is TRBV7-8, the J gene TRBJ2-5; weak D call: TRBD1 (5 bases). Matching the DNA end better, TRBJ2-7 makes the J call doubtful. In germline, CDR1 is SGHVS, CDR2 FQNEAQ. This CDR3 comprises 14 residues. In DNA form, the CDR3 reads TGTGCCAGCAGCTTAGTCCAGGGTCCCTACGAGCAGTACTTC. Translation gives CASSLVQGPYEQYF.

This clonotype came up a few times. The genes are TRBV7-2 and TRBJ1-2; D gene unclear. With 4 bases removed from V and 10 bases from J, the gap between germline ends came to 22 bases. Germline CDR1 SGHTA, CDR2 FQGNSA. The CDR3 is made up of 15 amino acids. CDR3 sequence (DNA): TGTGCCAGCAGCTCGCTGGCAACAGCCTCTAACTTCTACACCTTC. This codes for CASSSLATASNFYTF.